This TCR beta chain originates from a study of neurological immune-mediated disorders. Trimming took 0 bases from V and 7 from J, leaving 9 bases between them. This CDR3 region has 14 residues. Germline V gene lookup returns CDR1 MNHEY and CDR2 SVGEGT. This clonotype was counted ten times or more. Per sequencing run, 15-18 subjects together gave over 200 million TCR-beta sequences. One entry per CDR3 protein results from TCRdb running MiXCR on the 5' RACE reads. The table lists about 62,000 distinct CDR3 sequences, around 3.8% of them singletons. The receptor was isolated from a woman in her forties or fifties with multiple sclerosis. Sequencing used PBMCs. The rearrangement joins TRBV6-2 or TRBV6-3 to TRBJ2-2; D is perhaps TRBD1 or TRBD2 (6 bases each). This CDR3 is CASSYSGGHGELFF. The CDR3 nucleotides read TGTGCCAGCAGTTACTCGGGGGGCCACGGGGAGCTGTTTTTT.